The 26 T cell receptor beta chains in this list originate from one sample, sequenced in a study of cytomegalovirus exposure and HLA in healthy donors. Primers for the PCR totalled 60 Vbeta and 13 Jbeta. Repertoires were generated with immunoSEQ multiplex PCR, while TCRdb's copy carries only in-frame clones and drops some. The sample records fewer than 250,000 clones, 75% to 90% being singletons. Sequenced sample: PBMCs. Receptors were obtained from a boy aged 2 to 10 in good health and CMV-seronegative.

The chain recombines TRBV5-1 with TRBJ2-1; 7 bases line up with TRBD1. CDR1 and CDR2 (germline): SGHRS, YFSETQ. The CDR3 is 16 amino acids. V dropped 3 bases and J dropped 8; count of bases not matched to a gene: 14. CDR3 region: CASSWGQIGAIDEQFF. The CDR3 coding sequence is TGCGCCAGCAGCTGGGGACAGATTGGGGCAATCGATGAGCAGTTCTTC. Full variable domain (rest looked up from reference TRBV5-1 and TRBJ2-1): KAGVTQTPRYLIKTRGQQVTLSCSPISGHRSVSWYQQTPGQGLQFLFEYFSETQRNKGNFPGRFSGRQFSNSRSEMNVSTLELGDSALYLCASSWGQIGAIDEQFFGPGTRLTVL.

The chain combines TRBV18 with TRBJ2-2; TRBD1 matches at 7 bases. Germline V CDR1 and CDR2: KGHSH, LQKENI. V lost 1 base to trimming and J lost 0 bases; unmatched junction nucleotides: 2. The CDR3 spans 16 residues. The CDR3 DNA reads TGTGCCAGCTCACCACAGGGGGCTTCGAACACCGGGGAGCTGTTTTTT. This gives the protein CASSPQGASNTGELFF.

The V call is TRBV10-3, the J call TRBJ2-7, with TRBD1 identical over 8 bases. There are 14 residues in the CDR3. Germline-derived CDR1 and CDR2 are ENHRY and SYGVKD. Trimming took 3 bases from V and 6 from J; bases not matched to a gene: 7. The CDR3 nucleotides are TGTGCCATCAGTGACTATCGACAGGGGATCGAGCAGTACTTC. This encodes CAISDYRQGIEQYF.

The V and J genes are TRBV2 and TRBJ2-1; TRBD2 matches at 15 bases. The V gene end was trimmed by 5 bases and the J gene end by 5 bases; junction bases not matched to a gene: 10. This CDR3 contains 18 residues. From germline, CDR1 is SNHLY and CDR2 FYNNEI. The CDR3 coding sequence is TGTGCCAGCAGTCTACAAGTCCGGACTAGCGGGAGGGACAATGAGCAGTTCTTC. It codes for CASSLQVRTSGRDNEQFF.

The gene calls are TRBV18 and TRBJ1-4; TRBD1 might be the D (5 bases). The V and J ends lost 3 bases and 7 bases respectively, with 18 bases between them. CDR3 length equals 16 residues. The germline V gene encodes CDR1 KGHSH and CDR2 LQKENI. The CDR3 is CASSPSPAGGVEKLFF. DNA of the CDR3: TGTGCCAGCTCACCTTCACCGGCCGGGGGGGTTGAAAAACTGTTTTTT.

This clone was seen once. This chain uses TRBV19 with TRBJ2-4, with unresolved D. Trimming took 3 bases from V and 4 from J, leaving 10 bases between them. The CDR3 sequence is 14 residues long. Germline loops: CDR1 LNHDA, CDR2 SQIVND (reference sequence). CDR3: CASSMHTEKNIQYF. The CDR3 DNA reads TGTGCCAGTAGTATGCATACAGAAAAAAACATTCAGTACTTC.

This chain uses TRBV27 with TRBJ2-1; 16 positions agree with TRBD2. Germline V lookup: CDR1 MNHEY, CDR2 SMNVEV (reference sequence). CDR3 length: 15 amino acids. After removal of 5 bases from V and 7 bases from J, the junction contained 2 bases not matched to a gene. The CDR3 region has the DNA TGTGCCAGCAGTACGGGACTAGCGGGAGGGAATGAGCAGTTCTTC. This encodes CASSTGLAGGNEQFF.

The chain is built from TRBV14 and TRBJ2-1; 9 bases fit TRBD2. The V segment lost 0 bases and the J segment 12 bases; nucleotides outside the gene matches: 12. Germline values: CDR1 SGHDN, CDR2 FVKESK. The CDR3 has 16 amino acids. The CDR3 DNA reads as TGTGCCAGCAGCCAAGATCTGGCTAGCGGGAAGGGTAGGCAGTTCTTC. It encodes CASSQDLASGKGRQFF.

The chain carries TRBV30 and TRBJ2-2; 9 bases line up with TRBD2. The CDR3 runs to 14 residues. The germline CDR1 and CDR2 sequences are GTSNPN and SVGIG (reference sequence). After removal of 5 bases from V and 8 bases from J, the junction contained 9 bases not matched to a gene. Written as DNA, the CDR3 is TGTGCCTGGGGATGGACTAGCGAAGCGGGGGAGCTGTTTTTT. Translation gives CAWGWTSEAGELFF.

The chain links TRBV2 to TRBJ2-1; possibly TRBD1 for D (5 bases). This CDR3 region has 15 residues. Trimming pared 2 bases from V and 3 bases from J, leaving 11 bases between. The V gene's germline CDR1 is SNHLY and CDR2 FYNNEI. In nucleotides, the CDR3 is TGTGCCAGCAGTGAACGGGCACAGGTCTACAATGAGCAGTTCTTC. It yields the protein CASSERAQVYNEQFF.

This clone is a singleton in its sample. The chain employs TRBV12-2 and TRBJ2-1; TRBD2 is the table's D call and was not checked against the DNA. TRBV12-2 is noted as a pseudogene. This CDR3 has 15 amino acids. The CDR3 bases are TGTGCAAGTCGCTTAGCGACCGGGAGGAACAATGAGCAGTTCTTC. As protein: CASRLATGRNNEQFF.

Worth noting for this clone: One end of the junction fails to match germline, which may point to a read error. This chain links TRBV2 with TRBJ1-2, with 7 bases lining up with TRBD1. Germline CDR1 is SNHLY and CDR2 is FYNNEI. The CDR3 covers 13 residues. The CDR3 DNA follows: TGTGCCAGCAGAGAAGACAGGGTAGAGGGCTACACCTTC. Amino acid sequence: CASREDRVEGYTF.

The chain is built from TRBV6-5 and TRBJ1-2; D not resolved. This CDR3 region has 14 residues. Trimming cost V 0 bases and J 4 bases, with 9 bases left between them. Per germline, CDR1 MNHEY and CDR2 SVGAGI. The CDR3 DNA reads as TGTGCCAGCAGTTACTCTCTTTCGGGCTATGGCTACACCTTC. Its translation: CASSYSLSGYGYTF.

The chain recombines TRBV7-9 with TRBJ1-4; 9 nucleotides agree with TRBD1. This CDR3 has 18 amino acids. The germline CDR1 and CDR2 sequences are SEHNR and FQNEAQ (reference sequence). With 6 bases clipped from V and 0 bases from J, the junction kept 11 bases outside the gene matches. CDR3 sequence reads: CASSIPGQGPSTNEKLFF. DNA for the CDR3: TGTGCCAGCAGTATACCGGGACAGGGCCCCTCAACTAATGAAAAACTGTTTTTT.

V and J are TRBV19 and TRBJ1-1; D gene ambiguous. The CDR3 runs to 12 residues. Germline-derived CDR1 and CDR2 are LNHDA and SQIVND (reference sequence). Between the trimmed V and J ends, which lost 5 bases and 7 bases, there was a span of 11 bases. The CDR3: CASSVIGSEAFF. CDR3 coding DNA: TGTGCCAGTAGTGTGATAGGGAGTGAAGCTTTCTTT.

This clone was seen a handful of times. The rearrangement joins TRBV5-6 to TRBJ2-7; the D gene is possibly TRBD2 (5 bases). The V gene lost 2 bases and the J gene lost 0 bases, with 9 bases spanning the gap. CDR1 is SGHDT, CDR2 YYEEEE, per germline. The CDR3 loop spans 14 amino acids. The CDR3 sequence is CASSFTGSSYEQYF. The CDR3, as DNA: TGTGCCAGCAGCTTCACGGGGAGCTCCTACGAGCAGTACTTC.

V and J are TRBV4-1 and TRBJ2-2; 12 bases line up with TRBD2. Losses at the gene ends were 4 bases for V and 1 base for J; bases not matched to a gene: 1. Germline-derived CDR1 and CDR2 are MGHRA and YSYEKL. This CDR3 is 16 amino acids long. CDR3 in DNA: TGCGCCAGCAGCCTGGGACTAGCGGGGAACACCGGGGAGCTGTTTTTT. Translated: CASSLGLAGNTGELFF.

This sequence joins TRBV5-1 and TRBJ2-5; 10 nucleotides match TRBD2. Germline CDR1 is SGHRS and CDR2 is YFSETQ. The CDR3 covers 17 residues. J lost 4 bases, V lost 2 bases, and 11 bases had no gene match. CDR3 protein: CASSLTLAGAVGETQYF. DNA of the CDR3: TGCGCCAGCAGCTTAACCCTAGCGGGGGCCGTTGGAGAGACCCAGTACTTC.

This clone was seen only a few times. V and J are TRBV6-1 and TRBJ2-7, with D maybe TRBD2 (5 bases). CDR1 MNHNS and CDR2 SASEGT come from the germline V gene. V gave up 2 bases and J gave up 0 bases, with 8 bases separating them. This CDR3 comprises 14 residues. This CDR3 reads CASSELGLSYEQYF. CDR3 DNA: TGTGCCAGCAGTGAACTCGGACTCTCCTACGAGCAGTACTTC.

A word on this clone: Other DNA sequences in the same sample also yield this CDR3. This sequence joins TRBV5-1 and TRBJ2-3; TRBD2 aligns across 13 bases. This CDR3 contains 17 residues. V trimming: 0 bases; J trimming: 0 bases; junction bases outside the gene matches: 1. Germline CDR1 is SGHRS and CDR2 is YFSETQ. The CDR3 reads CASSLGLAGGSTDTQYF. In DNA, the CDR3 is TGCGCCAGCAGCTTGGGACTAGCGGGAGGCAGCACAGATACGCAGTATTTT.

This sequence joins TRBV19 and TRBJ1-5; the D is unclear. V was clipped by 5 bases and J by 5 bases, with 19 bases between them. The germline CDR1 and CDR2 sequences are LNHDA and SQIVND (reference sequence). The CDR3 consists of 16 residues. The CDR3 region has the DNA TGTGCCAGTAGTCCCCCTAATAGTGCGGCCCATCAGCCCCAGCATTTT. It yields the protein CASSPPNSAAHQPQHF.

The rearrangement uses TRBV20-1 and TRBJ1-2; TRBD1 aligns across 8 bases. The CDR3 runs to 11 residues. Trimming removed 5 bases from V and 6 bases from J; junction bases left unmatched: 2. CDR1 and CDR2 from the germline V gene are DFQATT and SNEGSKA (reference sequence). The CDR3 DNA reads as TGCAGTGCTCGGACAGGGCATGGCTACACCTTC. Its translation is CSARTGHGYTF.

J is TRBJ2-5 and V is TRBV19, with D possibly matching TRBD2 (6 bases). Trimming pared 5 bases from V and 5 bases from J, leaving 12 bases between. Germline V CDR1 and CDR2: LNHDA, SQIVND (reference sequence). The length of the CDR3 is 13 residues. The CDR3 sequence is CASSAREGETQYF. The CDR3 nucleotides read TGTGCCAGTAGTGCGCGGGAAGGTGAGACCCAGTACTTC.

The chain couples TRBV5-1 to TRBJ1-2; TRBD1 matches at 9 bases. The V gene end was trimmed by 5 bases and the J gene end by 5 bases; junction bases not matched to a gene: 13. CDR3 length: 16 residues. Germline lookup yields CDR1 SGHRS and CDR2 YFSETQ. The CDR3 region is CASSPGQGLRGYGYTF. The CDR3 region has the DNA TGCGCCAGCAGTCCCGGACAGGGGCTTAGGGGGTATGGCTACACCTTC. The complete variable domain, with remaining parts taken from reference TRBV5-1 and TRBJ1-2, reads KAGVTQTPRYLIKTRGQQVTLSCSPISGHRSVSWYQQTPGQGLQFLFEYFSETQRNKGNFPGRFSGRQFSNSRSEMNVSTLELGDSALYLCASSPGQGLRGYGYTFGSGTRLTVV.

The chain has TRBV2 and TRBJ2-3; maybe TRBD2 (6 bases). Germline assignment: CDR1 SNHLY and CDR2 FYNNEI. The CDR3 extends over 13 amino acids. V dropped 7 bases and J dropped 4 bases, with 12 bases sitting between them. CDR3 DNA: TGTGCCAGCACTGGCAGGGACTCAGATACGCAGTATTTT. It specifies CASTGRDSDTQYF.

This clone was observed a handful of times. This chain uses TRBV19 with TRBJ1-2; D possibly corresponds to TRBD1 (5 bases). This CDR3 is built from 14 residues. Looked up from germline, CDR1 is LNHDA and CDR2 is SQIVND (reference sequence). V dropped 3 bases and J dropped 0 bases, with 8 bases sitting between them. This chain's CDR3 is CASSMGGTNYGYTF. CDR3 DNA sequence: TGTGCCAGTAGTATGGGGGGAACTAACTATGGCTACACCTTC.